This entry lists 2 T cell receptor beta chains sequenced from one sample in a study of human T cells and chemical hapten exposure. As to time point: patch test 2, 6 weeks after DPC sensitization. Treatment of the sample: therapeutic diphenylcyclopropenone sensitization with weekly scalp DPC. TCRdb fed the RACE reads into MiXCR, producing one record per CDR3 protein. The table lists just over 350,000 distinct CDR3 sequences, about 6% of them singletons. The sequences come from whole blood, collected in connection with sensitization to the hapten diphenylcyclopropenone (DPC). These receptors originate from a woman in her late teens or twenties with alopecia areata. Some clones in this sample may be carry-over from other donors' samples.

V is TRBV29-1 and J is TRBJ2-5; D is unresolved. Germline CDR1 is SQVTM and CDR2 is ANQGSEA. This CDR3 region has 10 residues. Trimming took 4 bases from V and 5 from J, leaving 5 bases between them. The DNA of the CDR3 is TGCAGCGTTGTCGTGGAGACCCAGTACTTC. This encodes CSVVVETQYF. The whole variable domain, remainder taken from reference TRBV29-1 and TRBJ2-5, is SAVISQKPSRDICQRGTSLTIQCQVDSQVTMMFWYRQQPGQSLTLIATANQGSEATYESGFVIDKFPISRPNLTFSTLTVSNMSPEDSSIYLCSVVVETQYFGPGTRLLVL.

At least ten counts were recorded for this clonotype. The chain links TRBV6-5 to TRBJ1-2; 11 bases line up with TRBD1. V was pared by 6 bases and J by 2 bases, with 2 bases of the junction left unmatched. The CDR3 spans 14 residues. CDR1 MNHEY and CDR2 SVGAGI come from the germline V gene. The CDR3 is CASRGTGGNYGYTF. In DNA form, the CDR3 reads TGTGCCAGCAGGGGGACAGGGGGGAACTATGGCTACACCTTC.